This paragraph covers one T cell receptor beta chain sequence. The antigen remains undetermined. Here the CDR3 omits its conserved ending phenylalanine or tryptophan, so a read error is the likely source. The length of the CDR3 is 13 residues. CDR1 is SGHRS, CDR2 YFSETQ, per germline. Trimming shortened V by 5 bases and J by 5 bases, and 13 bases separated the two germline ends. TCRdb re-called the 5' RACE reads with MiXCR, one entry per CDR3 protein. The repertoire holds tens of thousands of distinct CDR3 sequences, with 3.5% to 4.5% as singletons. The data were taken from a study of neurological immune-mediated disorders. At the level of the study: A relapsing-remitting course was seen in about 90% of the 34 multiple sclerosis patients and a secondary progressive course in 3. Study observations and caveats: When the repertoires were sorted by phylogenetic grouping, those of 18 of 34 multiple sclerosis patients ended up in one related-CDR3 cluster, a possible signature. Expansion of TCR clones was greatest in HTLV-1-associated myelopathy and smallest in multiple sclerosis, where it fell below that of healthy controls.

The sequencing input was PBMCs. The gene calls are TRBV5-1 and TRBJ1-1, with D maybe TRBD1 (5 bases). The TCR was taken from a woman between 45 and 60 years old with multiple sclerosis. The CDR3 DNA sequence: TGCGCCAGCAGATCGGAGGGGTGGACTGAAGCTTTCAAT. Amino acids: CASRSEGWTEAFN.